This T cell receptor beta chain was retrieved from a study of T cells after yellow fever vaccination. Study-level information: The authors prepared low-cell-number fractions using SMART-Seq v4 Ultra Low Input. Study-wide results and limits: Detected again after the booster were most primary-vaccination clones, at about 96% CD4 and around 91% CD8. Though weaker, the secondary response peaked faster, on day 5 versus 15. Just a small share of clonotypes turned up in the CD4 compartment as well as the CD8 compartment.

V was clipped by 7 bases and J by 4 bases; unmatched bases: 8. Germline CDR1 reads SGHTA; CDR2 reads FQGNSA. The CDR3 runs 14 residues. TCRdb analysed the 5' RACE reads with MiXCR anew, one entry per CDR3 protein. Altogether around 310,000 distinct CDR3 sequences are present, approximately 4.5% being singletons, with the ten largest covering 15% to 20%. Only a few counts were recorded for this clonotype. Its antigen is currently unknown. Sequenced material: PBMCs, taken 15 days after the yellow fever booster vaccination. The TCR sequence derives from a man between 18 and 29 years old who received the YFV17D yellow fever vaccine. This chain connects TRBV7-2 to TRBJ2-3; 7 bases line up with TRBD2. The CDR3 region is CASTRGAGADTQYF. The CDR3 DNA sequence: TGTGCCAGCACCCGAGGGGCGGGGGCAGATACGCAGTATTTT. Full variable domain (rest looked up from reference TRBV7-2 and TRBJ2-3): GAGVSQSPSNKVTEKGKDVELRCDPISGHTALYWYRQSLGQGLEFLIYFQGNSAPDKSGLPSDRFSAERTGGSVSTLTIQRTQQEDSAVYLCASTRGAGADTQYFGPGTRLTVL.